This TCR beta chain originates from a study of cytomegalovirus exposure and HLA in healthy donors. V was clipped by 4 bases and J by 7 bases; unmatched bases: 5. Germline V CDR1 and CDR2: PRHDT, FYEKMQ (reference sequence). The CDR3 consists of 15 residues. The PCR ran on 60 Vbeta and 13 Jbeta primers. Per the original data handling: As a later analysis found, there were 70 million to 100 million unique TCR beta chains, of which some 9.9 million were shared. Here immunoSEQ multiplex PCR was the method, and the copy in TCRdb shows in-frame clones only, minus some. Clone size and V and J calls were adopted from that table, with D and trimming inferred from the DNA. The data hold fewer than 200,000 clones, with 85% observed a single time. As concerns this clone: The antigen remains undetermined.

Study conclusions and caveats: Of the V segments, some could not be distinguished, including TRBV6-2 and TRBV6-3, and were excluded. Later analysis identified a missense DCLRE1C variant that was linked to TCR beta V- and J-gene trimming.

In nominal health when sampled, donors likely had unrecorded immune exposures nonetheless. The sequencing sample was made of PBMCs. The chain links TRBV13 to TRBJ2-5; TRBD2 matches 14 bases. This sequence was found in a man aged 30-40 years in good health and CMV-seropositive. The CDR3, as DNA: TGTGCCAGCAGCTCCGGGACTAGCGGGAGAGGGACCCAGTACTTC. Protein product: CASSSGTSGRGTQYF.